This T cell receptor beta chain originates from a study of blood T cells in healthy people across ages (dated by TCRdb to 2013 to 2016). The study in broad terms: In model experiments, template switching captured about one uniquely barcoded TCR beta cDNA molecule for every two T cells. The study measured age-related changes in TCR beta repertoire diversity using deep sequencing normalized with unique cDNA molecular identifiers. The donors were split into four age groups: young (average about 15 years), middle-aged (39), aged (over 55) and long-lived (82). Donors of different ages were randomly distributed across sequencing lanes to avoid experimental bias. The study analyzed two additional independent replicas of 1 million unique cDNA reads from the same blood draw for two donors, one aged 18 to 29 and one aged 80 or older. The study at large found these results: Estimates of total diversity based on one million sequenced T cells were considered lower bounds and underestimates. Compared with the aged group, the long-lived group had more naive CD4+ T cells, fewer expanded clones and increased TCR diversity, a pattern suggesting age selection. Observed TCR beta diversity per million T cells fell roughly linearly with age, and a significant reduction was already apparent by age around 40. Because the CMV infection status of the donors was unknown, age-related changes in expanded clonotypes may potentially have been confounded. Observed TCR beta diversity correlated strongly with the percentage of naive T cells measured by flow cytometry. Since profiling was done on bulk unsorted PBMCs, naive and antigen-experienced compartments could not be conclusively compared.

This clonotype was seen ten or more times. The target of this receptor is not known. It has no much larger one-base neighbor in the sample; base qualities were not kept. Receptors were amplified or captured by 5' RACE. Sequenced on an Illumina HiSeq 2500. A second PCR of about 6 to 11 cycles was run with a J-beta primer mix and a sample-barcoded 5' primer. A template-switch 5' adaptor carrying 12 random nucleotides introduced a unique molecular identifier onto each TCR beta cDNA molecule. Each sample yielded at least 2.5 million CDR3-containing paired-end reads. First-strand cDNA was synthesized from all RNA with the Mint cDNA synthesis kit, primed by a TRBC-specific oligonucleotide. Following uracil-DNA glycosylase treatment, a first 18-cycle PCR with universal primers M1SS and BC2_uni_R was performed on all cDNA. Per the original workflow: For normalization, 1 million high-quality reads, each with a distinct molecular identifier, were randomly selected from each sample. Reads with shared molecular identifiers were discarded instead of being binned into consensus sequences. CDR3 identification, clonotype clustering and error correction used MiTCR with a Q25 quality threshold and the strictest error-elimination algorithm. A nonparametric unseen species model using Euler transformation provided a lower-bound estimate of total TCR beta diversity. TCRdb trimmed public reads at Q25 via fastp, called clones via MiXCR and kept in-frame beta chains. Rows with a matching CDR3 protein are joined into one entry that keeps the most common DNA and genes. The V and J calls shown here were made by TCRdb, not taken from the authors' results. For this sample there are some 1.7 million distinct CDR3 sequences; roughly 28% appear just once. Of the sample, roughly 8% is held by the ten largest clones.

Systemically healthy Caucasian individuals from Russia, some 36 in total and aged roughly 6 to 100 years, were included as donors. Each donor gave about 10 milliliters of peripheral blood, drawn into EDTA-treated Vacutainer tubes. Ficoll-Paque density-gradient centrifugation was used to isolate PBMCs, with at least 7 million obtained per sample. Trizol reagent was used to extract total RNA from PBMCs, with at least 6 micrograms per sample. Naive CD45RAhigh/CD27high T cell percentages were measured by flow cytometry on a PBMC aliquot from every donor. CDR1 SGHAT and CDR2 FQNNGV were looked up in the germline V gene. From the cysteine through the phenylalanine, the CDR3 covers 15 amino acids. Here the CDR3 DNA is all that survives: 45 bases in frame from base 1. V and J are trimmed by 2 bases and 4 bases, and the gene matches miss 6 bases of the junction.

The origin of this receptor is a woman between 25 and 40 years old in good health. The chain was built from TRBV11-2 and TRBJ2-3; 7 middle bases align to TRBD2. The sample consisted of blood. CDR3 reads: CASSLSLAVPDTQYF. DNA sequence: TGTGCCAGCAGCTTAAGCCTAGCGGTTCCAGATACGCAGTATTTT.